These T cell receptor beta chains were read from a single sample in a study of T cell responses to AZD1222 COVID-19 vaccine. Sequenced by immunoSEQ multiplex PCR; TCRdb stores in-frame clones only, minus some. The repertoire consists of approximately 150,000 clones, with roughly 92% occurring once and the leading ten covering roughly 1.6%. The source material was peripheral blood, sampled on day 0 of AZD1222 vaccination. The receptors here all came from an adult in good health. CDR3s include the opening cysteine and the closing phenylalanine or tryptophan. The order of the fields is D gene, V gene, clone size, J gene, CDR3 protein, CDR3 DNA. The D gene is left open where the match is weak. Where a row states a size, it is once, few, many or the class of an expanded clone; other rows omit it.

>.|TRBV5-1|.|TRBJ1-4
CASSLAGGATNEKLFF
TGCGCCAGCAGCTTGGCAGGCGGTGCAACTAATGAAAAACTGTTTTTT
>.|TRBV7-9|.|TRBJ2-2
CASSFLGSGKGGELFF
TGTGCCAGCAGCTTTTTGGGTAGCGGAAAGGGCGGGGAGCTGTTTTTT
>TRBD2|TRBV11-2|.|TRBJ2-1
CASSLVLAGVGEQFF
TGTGCCAGCAGCTTAGTACTAGCGGGGGTAGGTGAGCAGTTCTTC
>.|TRBV5-1|.|TRBJ1-6
CASSLGQNNSPLHF
TGCGCCAGCAGCTTGGGACAGAATAATTCACCCCTCCACTTT
>.|TRBV7-2|.|TRBJ2-3
CASSSQPPRLLRTDTQYF
TGTGCCAGCAGCTCCCAGCCCCCTCGACTCCTCCGCACAGATACGCAGTATTTT
>TRBD1|TRBV2|.|TRBJ2-5
CASRWTGGNQETQYF
TGTGCCAGCAGATGGACAGGGGGAAACCAAGAGACCCAGTACTTC
>.|TRBV11-1|.|TRBJ1-3
CASSQRASGNTIYF
TGTGCCAGCAGCCAACGAGCGTCTGGAAACACCATATATTTT
>.|TRBV4-1|.|TRBJ1-6
CASSLMDSSSYNSPLHF
TGCGCCAGCAGCTTAATGGACAGCAGCTCCTATAATTCACCCCTCCACTTT
>TRBD2|TRBV7-8|.|TRBJ2-2
CASSLRLAATGELFF
TGTGCCAGCAGCTTAAGACTAGCGGCCACCGGGGAGCTGTTTTTT
>.|TRBV7-2|.|TRBJ2-5
CASSLSKGRETQYF
TGTGCCAGCAGCCTCTCAAAGGGACGGGAGACCCAGTACTTC
>TRBD2|TRBV6-6|.|TRBJ2-7
CASSPGLAGNEQYF
TGTGCCAGCAGTCCCGGACTAGCGGGAAACGAGCAGTACTTC
>TRBD1|TRBV9|.|TRBJ2-5
CASSGQGAKTQYF
TGTGCCAGCAGCGGACAGGGGGCAAAGACCCAGTACTTC
>.|TRBV5-5|.|TRBJ2-6
CASSLGHQTPGANVLTF
TGTGCCAGCAGCTTGGGACACCAAACACCTGGGGCCAACGTCCTGACTTTC
>.|TRBV2|.|TRBJ2-7
CASSVQARIYEQYF
TGTGCCAGCAGTGTACAGGCGCGGATCTACGAGCAGTACTTC
>TRBD1|TRBV5-8|.|TRBJ1-5
CASSLRTGVFSNQPQHF
TGTGCCAGCAGCTTGCGTACAGGGGTGTTTAGCAATCAGCCCCAGCATTTT
>TRBD1|TRBV27|.|TRBJ2-7
CASSLSTGAHEQYF
TGTGCCAGCAGTTTATCAACAGGGGCGCACGAGCAGTACTTC
>.|TRBV11-2|.|TRBJ2-1
CASSLDHEQFF
TGTGCCAGCAGCTTAGACCATGAGCAGTTCTTC
>.|TRBV11-2|.|TRBJ1-2
CASSLAGANYGYTF
TGTGCCAGCAGCTTAGCAGGGGCTAACTATGGCTACACCTTC
>TRBD1|TRBV12-3/TRBV12-4|.|TRBJ2-5
CASTERRGETQYF
TGTGCCAGCACCGAGCGCAGGGGGGAGACCCAGTACTTC
>TRBD2|TRBV4-1|once|TRBJ2-7
CASSPGAGAYEQYF
TGCGCCAGCAGCCCGGGAGCGGGAGCTTACGAGCAGTACTTC
>.|TRBV19|.|TRBJ1-1
CASSPQGRVNTEAFF
TGTGCCAGTAGTCCACAGGGTCGGGTGAACACTGAAGCTTTCTTT
>TRBD1|TRBV7-9|.|TRBJ1-1
CASSLMTGVTEAFF
TGTGCCAGCAGCCTTATGACAGGGGTGACTGAAGCTTTCTTT
>.|TRBV6-5|.|TRBJ2-4
CASWERLAKNIQYF
TGTGCCAGCTGGGAAAGGCTAGCCAAAAACATTCAGTACTTC
>TRBD1|TRBV11-3|.|TRBJ2-2
CASSFERQGARTGELFF
TGTGCCAGCAGCTTTGAGAGACAGGGGGCGCGCACCGGGGAGCTGTTTTTT
>.|TRBV7-3|.|TRBJ1-1
CASSYLGNTEAFF
TGTGCCAGCAGCTACCTCGGGAACACTGAAGCTTTCTTT
>TRBD2|TRBV5-1|.|TRBJ2-1
CASSPLLAGDEQFF
TGCGCCAGCAGCCCCTTACTAGCGGGAGATGAGCAGTTCTTC
>.|TRBV7-6|.|TRBJ1-1
CASSSSPNLRGPEAFF
TGTGCCAGCAGTTCTAGCCCAAACCTAAGGGGCCCTGAAGCTTTCTTT
>.|TRBV27|.|TRBJ1-1
CASSLWAGHSEAFF
TGTGCCAGCAGTTTATGGGCAGGTCACTCGGAGGCTTTCTTT
>.|TRBV27|.|TRBJ2-5
CASSLRDSGETQYF
TGTGCCAGCAGTTTAAGGGACTCGGGGGAGACCCAGTACTTC
>.|TRBV2|.|TRBJ1-4
CATTNEGGTGKLFF
TGTGCCACCACCAACGAGGGCGGAACGGGAAAACTGTTTTTT
>.|TRBV5-1|.|TRBJ1-1
CASSLDGIDTEAFF
TGCGCCAGCAGCTTGGACGGCATCGACACTGAAGCTTTCTTT
>.|TRBV6-5|.|TRBJ2-3
CASSSNPGDTQYF
TGTGCCAGCAGTTCCAACCCGGGAGATACGCAGTATTTT
>TRBD2|TRBV7-8|.|TRBJ2-1
CASSFLAGAWGEQFF
TGTGCCAGCAGCTTCTTAGCGGGAGCCTGGGGGGAGCAGTTCTTC
>TRBD2|TRBV6-4|.|TRBJ2-3
CASSDSSGGADTQYF
TGTGCCAGCAGTGACTCAAGCGGGGGGGCAGATACGCAGTATTTT
>TRBD2|TRBV4-1|.|TRBJ2-3
CASSHPSGTTDTQYF
TGCGCCAGCAGCCATCCTAGCGGAACCACAGATACGCAGTATTTT
>.|TRBV5-1|.|TRBJ1-6
CASSLANRSSYNSPLHF
TGCGCCAGCAGCTTGGCCAACAGGAGCTCCTATAATTCACCCCTCCACTTT
>.|TRBV3-1/TRBV3-2|.|TRBJ1-2
CASSQDAKGSQGYTF
TGTGCCAGCAGCCAAGACGCAAAGGGGAGTCAGGGCTACACCTTC
>TRBD1|TRBV4-3|.|TRBJ1-1
CASSPSDRGANTEAFF
TGCGCCAGCAGCCCATCGGACAGGGGTGCGAACACTGAAGCTTTCTTT
>TRBD2|TRBV7-6|.|TRBJ2-5
CASSLGAAGGPGGETQYF
TGTGCCAGCAGCTTAGGTGCGGCGGGAGGGCCGGGAGGAGAGACCCAGTACTTC
>TRBD1|TRBV5-6|.|TRBJ1-1
CASSWRRDRGGTEAFF
TGTGCCAGCAGCTGGCGGCGGGACAGGGGCGGCACTGAAGCTTTCTTT
>.|TRBV19|.|TRBJ2-2
CASSAYDSSTGELFF
TGTGCCAGTAGTGCTTATGACAGTTCCACCGGGGAGCTGTTTTTT